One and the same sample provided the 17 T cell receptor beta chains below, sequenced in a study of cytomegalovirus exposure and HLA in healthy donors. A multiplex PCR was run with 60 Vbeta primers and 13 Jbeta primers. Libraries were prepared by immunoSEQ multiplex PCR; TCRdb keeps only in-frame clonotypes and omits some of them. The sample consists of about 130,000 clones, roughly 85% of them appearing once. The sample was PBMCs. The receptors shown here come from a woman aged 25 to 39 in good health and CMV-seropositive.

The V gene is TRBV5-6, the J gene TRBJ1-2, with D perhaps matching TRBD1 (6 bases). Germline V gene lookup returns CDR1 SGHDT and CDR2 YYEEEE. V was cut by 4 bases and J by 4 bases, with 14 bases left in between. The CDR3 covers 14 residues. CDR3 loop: CASSPTQGLYGYTF. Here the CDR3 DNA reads TGTGCCAGCAGCCCCACCCAGGGGCTCTATGGCTACACCTTC.

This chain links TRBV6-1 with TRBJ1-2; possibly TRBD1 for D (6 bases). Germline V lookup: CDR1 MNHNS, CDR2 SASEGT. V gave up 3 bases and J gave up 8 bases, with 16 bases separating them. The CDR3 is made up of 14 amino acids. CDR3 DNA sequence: TGTGCCAGCAGTGACCTACAGGGTACCCTCGGCTACACCTTC. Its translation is CASSDLQGTLGYTF.

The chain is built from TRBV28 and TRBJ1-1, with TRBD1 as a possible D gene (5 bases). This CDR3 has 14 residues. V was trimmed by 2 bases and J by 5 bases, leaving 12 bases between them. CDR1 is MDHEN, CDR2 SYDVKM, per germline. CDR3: CASSLGQGRTEAFF. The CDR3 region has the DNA TGTGCCAGCAGTTTAGGGCAGGGCAGAACTGAAGCTTTCTTT.

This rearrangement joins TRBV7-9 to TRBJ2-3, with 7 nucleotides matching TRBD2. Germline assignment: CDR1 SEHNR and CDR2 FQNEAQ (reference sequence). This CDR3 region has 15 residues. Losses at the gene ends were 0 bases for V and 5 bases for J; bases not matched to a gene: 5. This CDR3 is CASSLAGGPVDTQYF. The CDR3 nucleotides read TGTGCCAGCAGCTTAGCGGGAGGGCCGGTAGATACGCAGTATTTT.

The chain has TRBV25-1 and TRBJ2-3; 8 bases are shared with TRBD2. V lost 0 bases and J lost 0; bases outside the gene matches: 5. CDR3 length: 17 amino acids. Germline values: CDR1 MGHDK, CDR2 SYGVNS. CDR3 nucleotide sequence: TGTGCCAGCAGTGAATATTGGGCTAGCGGGAGCACAGATACGCAGTATTTT. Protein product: CASSEYWASGSTDTQYF.

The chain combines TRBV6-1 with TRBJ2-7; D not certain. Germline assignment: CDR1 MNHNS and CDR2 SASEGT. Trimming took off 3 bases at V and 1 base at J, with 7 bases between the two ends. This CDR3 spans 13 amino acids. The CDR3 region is CASSDGSSYEQYF. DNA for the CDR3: TGTGCCAGCAGTGACGGGTCTTCCTACGAGCAGTACTTC.

Written as DNA, the CDR3 is TGTGCCAGCAGTGAAGGACGGCTTGGCGGCTATACGAGGGGCACAGATACGCAGTATTTT. It encodes CASSEGRLGGYTRGTDTQYF. The rearrangement joins TRBV6-1 to TRBJ2-3, with D perhaps matching TRBD2 (5 bases). V was shortened by 1 base and J by 1 base, with 24 bases between the two germline ends. CDR1 is MNHNS and CDR2 is SASEGT in the germline V gene. CDR3 length: 20 residues.

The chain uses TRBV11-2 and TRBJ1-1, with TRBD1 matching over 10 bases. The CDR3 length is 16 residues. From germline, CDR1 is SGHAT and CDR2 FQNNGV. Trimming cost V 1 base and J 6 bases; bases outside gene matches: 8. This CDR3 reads CASSLGGGTGVPEAFF. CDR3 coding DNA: TGTGCCAGCAGCTTAGGGGGGGGGACAGGGGTCCCTGAAGCTTTCTTT.

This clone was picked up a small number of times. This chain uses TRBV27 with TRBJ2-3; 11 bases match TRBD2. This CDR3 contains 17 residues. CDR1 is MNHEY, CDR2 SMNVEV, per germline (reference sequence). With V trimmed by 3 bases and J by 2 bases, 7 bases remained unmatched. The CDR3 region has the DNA TGTGCCAGCAGTTTCTACCCGGGACTAGCGGACACAGATACGCAGTATTTT. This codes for CASSFYPGLADTDTQYF.

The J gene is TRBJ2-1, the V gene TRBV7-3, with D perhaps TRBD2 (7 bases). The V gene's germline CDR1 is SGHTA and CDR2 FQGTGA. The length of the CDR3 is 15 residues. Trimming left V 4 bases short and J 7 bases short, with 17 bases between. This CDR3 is CASSSLGASGNEQFF. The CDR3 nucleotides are TGTGCCAGCAGCTCGTTGGGGGCTAGCGGTAATGAGCAGTTCTTC.

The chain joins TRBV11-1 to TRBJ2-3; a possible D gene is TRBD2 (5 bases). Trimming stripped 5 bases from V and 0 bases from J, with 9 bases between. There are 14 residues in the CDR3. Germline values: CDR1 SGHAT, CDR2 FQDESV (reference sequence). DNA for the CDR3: TGTGCCAGCAGCGCCCAGCGGAGCACAGATACGCAGTATTTT. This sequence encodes CASSAQRSTDTQYF.

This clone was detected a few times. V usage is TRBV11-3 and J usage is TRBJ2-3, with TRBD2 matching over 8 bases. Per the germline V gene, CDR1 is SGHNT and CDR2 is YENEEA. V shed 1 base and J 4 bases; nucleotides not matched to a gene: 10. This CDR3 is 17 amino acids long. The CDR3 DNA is TGTGCCAGCAGCTTAGGTCGTCGGGAGGGCGGGTCAGATACGCAGTATTTT. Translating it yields CASSLGRREGGSDTQYF.

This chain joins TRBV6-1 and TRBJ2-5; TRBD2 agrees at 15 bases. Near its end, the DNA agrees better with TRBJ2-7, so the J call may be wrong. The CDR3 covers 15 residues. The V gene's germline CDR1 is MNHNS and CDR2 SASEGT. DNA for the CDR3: TGTGCCAGCAGTGCCGGACTAGCGGGAGGGTACGAGCAGTACTTC. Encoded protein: CASSAGLAGGYEQYF.

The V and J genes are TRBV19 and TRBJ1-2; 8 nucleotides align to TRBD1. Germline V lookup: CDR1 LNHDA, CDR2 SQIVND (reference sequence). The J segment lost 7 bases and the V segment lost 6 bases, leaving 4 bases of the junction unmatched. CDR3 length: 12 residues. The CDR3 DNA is TGTGCCAGTAGCCGACAGGGGACTGGCTACACCTTC. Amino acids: CASSRQGTGYTF.

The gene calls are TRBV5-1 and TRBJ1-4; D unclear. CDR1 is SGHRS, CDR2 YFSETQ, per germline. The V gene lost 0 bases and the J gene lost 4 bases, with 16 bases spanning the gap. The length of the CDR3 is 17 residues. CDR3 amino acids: CASSLGRLLGGNEKLFF. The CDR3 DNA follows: TGCGCCAGCAGCTTGGGGAGACTCCTTGGAGGTAATGAAAAACTGTTTTTT.

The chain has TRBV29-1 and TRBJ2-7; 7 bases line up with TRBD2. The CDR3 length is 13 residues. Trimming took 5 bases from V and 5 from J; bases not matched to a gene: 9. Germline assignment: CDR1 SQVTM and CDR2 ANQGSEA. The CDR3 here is CSVIEAGRNEQYF. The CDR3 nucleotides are TGCAGCGTTATTGAAGCGGGGCGCAACGAGCAGTACTTC.

CDR3 sequence: CASSAASGGIDTQYF. The CDR3 nucleotides read TGTGCCAGCAGTGCGGCTAGCGGGGGCATAGATACGCAGTATTTT. This chain joins TRBV6-1 and TRBJ2-3, with 10 bases that match TRBD2. The V and J ends lost 4 bases and 5 bases, in that order; junction bases with no gene match: 6. The length of the CDR3 is 15 residues. Germline V lookup: CDR1 MNHNS, CDR2 SASEGT.